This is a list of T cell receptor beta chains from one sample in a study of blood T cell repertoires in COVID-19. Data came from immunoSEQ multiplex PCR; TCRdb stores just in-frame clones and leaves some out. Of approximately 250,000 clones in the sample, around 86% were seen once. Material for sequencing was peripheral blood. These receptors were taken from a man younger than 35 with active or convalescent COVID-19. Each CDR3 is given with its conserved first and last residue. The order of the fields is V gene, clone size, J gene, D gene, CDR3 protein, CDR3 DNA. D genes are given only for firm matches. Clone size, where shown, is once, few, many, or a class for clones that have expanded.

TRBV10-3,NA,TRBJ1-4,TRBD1,CAIRQGEGEKLFF,TGTGCCATTCGCCAGGGGGAAGGAGAAAAACTGTTTTTT
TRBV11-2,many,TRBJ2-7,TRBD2,CASSQFDSGTSNEQYF,TGTGCCAGCAGCCAATTCGACTCCGGGACTAGCAACGAGCAGTACTTC
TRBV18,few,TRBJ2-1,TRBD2,CASSAQQLADYNEQFF,TGTGCCAGCTCAGCCCAGCAACTAGCGGATTACAATGAGCAGTTCTTC
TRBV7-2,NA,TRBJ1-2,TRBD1,CASRPPGQGAHGYTF,TGTGCCAGCAGGCCACCGGGACAGGGGGCGCATGGCTACACCTTC
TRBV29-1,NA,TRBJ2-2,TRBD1,CSAIQGALYTGELFF,TGCAGCGCCATCCAGGGGGCGCTTTACACCGGGGAGCTGTTTTTT
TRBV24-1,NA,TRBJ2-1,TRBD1,CATRNRGGEQFF,TGTGCCACCAGGAACAGGGGTGGTGAGCAGTTCTTC
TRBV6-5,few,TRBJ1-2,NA,CAIPNNQGIDGYTF,TGTGCCATCCCCAACAACCAGGGAATCGATGGCTACACCTTC
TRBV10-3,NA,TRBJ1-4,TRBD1,CAISEGGNEKLFF,TGTGCCATCAGTGAAGGGGGCAATGAAAAACTGTTTTTT
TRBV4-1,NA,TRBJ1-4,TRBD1,CASSQVNLGQDEKLFF,TGCGCCAGCAGCCAAGTCAATTTGGGACAGGATGAAAAACTGTTTTTT
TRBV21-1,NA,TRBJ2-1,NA,CASSTRLGSAEQFF,TGTGCCAGCAGCACCCGACTAGGGTCCGCTGAGCAGTTCTTC
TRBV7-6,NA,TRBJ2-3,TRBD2,CASSLARSGADTQYF,TGTGCCAGCAGCCTAGCTCGCAGCGGGGCAGATACGCAGTATTTT
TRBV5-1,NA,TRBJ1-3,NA,CASSFMGSRDSGNTIYF,TGCGCCAGCAGCTTCATGGGATCGCGGGACTCTGGAAACACCATATATTTT
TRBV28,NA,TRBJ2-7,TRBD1,CASRPPGQAYHEQYF,TGTGCCAGCAGGCCCCCGGGACAGGCTTACCACGAGCAGTACTTC
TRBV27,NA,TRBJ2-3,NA,CASISARDTQYF,TGTGCCAGCATTAGTGCGCGAGATACGCAGTATTTT
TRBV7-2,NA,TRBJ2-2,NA,CASSYQDRAPGELFF,TGTGCCAGCAGCTACCAGGACAGAGCCCCCGGGGAGCTGTTTTTT
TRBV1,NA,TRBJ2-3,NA,CTSSPKGGRRALGTDTQYF,TGCACCAGCAGCCCCAAAGGGGGTCGACGGGCTTTGGGCACAGATACGCAGTATTTT
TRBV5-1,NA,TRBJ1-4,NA,CASRGLSGSEKLFF,TGCGCCAGCAGAGGGCTGTCGGGGTCGGAAAAACTGTTTTTT
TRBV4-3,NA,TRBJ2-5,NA,CASSQGAGSLRETQYF,TGCGCCAGCAGCCAAGGGGCCGGGAGTCTGAGGGAGACCCAGTACTTC
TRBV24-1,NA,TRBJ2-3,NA,CATSDGPDTQYF,TGTGCCACCAGTGATGGGCCAGATACGCAGTATTTT
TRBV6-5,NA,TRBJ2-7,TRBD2,CASSPWTSPNEQYF,TGTGCCAGCAGCCCCTGGACTAGCCCAAACGAGCAGTACTTC
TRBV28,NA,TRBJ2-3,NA,CASSLSVQDTDTQYF,TGTGCCAGCAGTTTATCGGTGCAGGACACAGATACGCAGTATTTT
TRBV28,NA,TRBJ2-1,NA,CASSSGHYNEQFF,TGTGCCAGCAGCTCGGGACACTACAATGAGCAGTTCTTC